This TCR beta chain is from a study of PD-L1 blockade in urothelial cancer (dated by TCRdb to the late 2010s). Regarding the research as a whole: All patients started therapy in about 2014 and received atezolizumab 1,200 mg intravenously every 3 weeks. Pretreatment tumor samples, along with matched peripheral blood serially collected before and after atezolizumab treatment, were subjected to TCR sequencing. Nine patients reached durable clinical benefit, while some 20 patients did not. Durable clinical benefit was defined as progression-free survival longer than 6 months, and TCR features were also tested against progression-free and overall survival. A median of 141,255 T cells and approximately 86,000 unique TCRs was obtained from blood samples, and a median clonality of roughly 0.08 was observed. In the same patients, whole exome sequencing and RNA sequencing of pretreatment tumors were performed in addition to TCR sequencing. An ECOG performance status of 0 or 1 was recorded for the patients, and 0 to 3 prior chemotherapy regimens had been received by the patients. Blood samples were analyzed 3 weeks after the start of treatment (second dose) and 6 weeks after the start of treatment. The study, an exploratory multi-omic analysis, examined somatic, immune and clinical correlates of response to PD-L1 blockade with atezolizumab in urothelial cancer. Just over 28 patients had pretreatment blood TCR-seq, about 24 had at least one posttreatment blood collection, and about 24 had tumor TCR-seq. About 85% of the roughly 29 patients were identified as males with urothelial cancer of bladder origin, and a prior smoking history was reported by 18 of 29 patients.

The cohort included some 30 patients with locally advanced or metastatic urothelial carcinoma who were treated at Memorial Sloan Kettering on a trial protocol. Peripheral blood mononuclear cells were collected from each patient pretreatment and during treatment, giving between 1 and 8 total time points per patient. The Qiagen DNeasy Blood extraction kit was used to purify genomic DNA from total PBMCs and tumor samples. PBMCs were collected pretreatment and during treatment, and were isolated and stored as previously described. On this clone itself: No antigen is known for it. No qualities accompany the bases; no much larger clone lies one base away.

The paper's findings and limits, for the study overall: Patients with durable benefit showed greater expansion of tumor-associated TCR clones in peripheral blood 3 weeks after starting treatment (n of about 21, p = 0.022). Improved progression-free and overall survival was found to be associated with pretreatment peripheral blood TCR clonality below the median. Because of the small sample size (n ≈ 29) and the many exploratory analyses performed, the results are intended to be regarded as hypothesis-generating.

Each PCR received spiked-in synthetic TCR analog templates so that absolute template abundance could be estimated from read counts. The immunoSEQ assay used bias-controlled V and J gene primers to amplify TCRbeta CDR3 regions from genomic DNA. Sequencing of rearranged TCRbeta segments was performed at approximately 20X coverage. In the paper's pipeline: Clustering was used to correct sequencing errors, and CDR3s were annotated against IMGT to assign V, D and J genes. Out-of-frame and stop-codon sequences were excluded, and only productive TCRbeta rearrangements were used in downstream analyses. To compute clonality, Shannon entropy was normalized by the log of the number of unique productive sequences and then subtracted from one. Clones differing between time points or between blood and tumor were identified by Fisher's exact test with Benjamini-Hochberg correction at adjusted p below 0.01. TCRdb limited this immuneACCESS table to in-frame rearrangements with V and J called. A share of clones is missing; checked studies link under half to unresolved V genes, and the rest is unexplained. The V and J calls and clone size are taken from that table; D and trimming were inferred from the DNA. The sample table contains approximately 38,000 clones; only one count was recorded for around 88% of them. Of the sample, about 1.9% falls within the top ten clones.

CDR1 and CDR2 (SNHLY, FYNNEI) derive from the germline V gene. Including the terminal cysteine and phenylalanine, the CDR3 comprises 17 residues. The read is trimmed to its CDR3 DNA, 51 bases read in frame from base 1. Relative to germline, V is missing 4 bases and J is missing 1 base, with 12 bases of the junction outside any gene match. The TCR comes from a man in his fifties or sixties with urothelial cancer. In this chain, TRBV2 is recombined with TRBJ2-7; the junction holds 8 bases that match TRBD1. The sequencing here drew on PBMCs, taken around atezolizumab (anti-PD-L1) treatment. The bases are TGTGCCAGCAGTGGGGGCTCGACAGGGGTGGAATCCTACGAGCAGTACTTC. It translates to CASSGGSTGVESYEQYF.